The present entry profiles one T cell receptor beta chain with its context. This entry comes from a study of T cell responses to AZD1222 COVID-19 vaccine. CDR3 size: 18 residues. Germline assignment: CDR1 LGHNA and CDR2 YSLEER. V lost 0 bases and J 10 bases, leaving 25 bases between the germline ends. Method: immunoSEQ multiplex PCR; TCRdb's copy keeps in-frame clones and lacks some. The sample records roughly 160,000 clones, approximately 90% being singletons. This clonotype originated in an adult who received the AZD1222 COVID-19 vaccine. The V gene is TRBV4-3, the J gene TRBJ2-1; D could derive from TRBD1 or TRBD2 (5 bases each). The sequencing used peripheral blood, collected 28 days after the second AZD1222 dose. CDR3 nucleotides: TGCGCCAGCAGCCAAGATCTTATAGGGGACCCACGTGTTATGGAGCAGTTCTTC. It translates to CASSQDLIGDPRVMEQFF.